This T cell receptor (beta chain) stems from a study of T-cell memory formation after mild COVID-19. TCRdb reanalysed the 5' RACE reads using MiXCR and keeps one entry per CDR3 protein. The data show 450,000 or so distinct CDR3 sequences, 20% seen once. This clonotype has more than one count but fewer than ten. Germline V CDR1 and CDR2: SGHRS, YFSETQ. Trimming took 7 bases from V and 4 from J; bases not matched to a gene: 9. The CDR3 consists of 15 residues. The sequenced sample was PBMCs or a T cell subset sorted from them (not recorded which). The V call is TRBV5-1, the J call TRBJ2-1, with 9 bases fitting TRBD1. The receptor comes from an adult woman who had mild COVID-19 (a few samples of this study predate the infection). Cell type and time point are not known. The CDR3 loop is CASVLAGQGYNEQFF. The CDR3 DNA follows: TGCGCCAGCGTCCTTGCGGGACAGGGATACAATGAGCAGTTCTTC.